The next 20 T cell receptor beta chains were all read from a single sample in a study of blood T cell repertoires in COVID-19. Repertoires were generated with immunoSEQ multiplex PCR, while TCRdb's copy carries only in-frame clones and drops some. The repertoire consists of 59,000 or so clones, with roughly 70% occurring once and the leading ten covering roughly a sixth. The sample consisted of peripheral blood. Receptors originate from a woman in her forties or fifties with active or convalescent COVID-19.

V usage is TRBV11-2 and J usage is TRBJ2-5, with D tentatively TRBD1 (7 bases). CDR1 is SGHAT, CDR2 FQNNGV, per germline. The CDR3 loop spans 15 amino acids. Trimming removed 1 base at V and 2 bases at J, with 11 bases between. CDR3 residues: CASSLGPGGQETQYF. The CDR3 DNA is TGTGCCAGCAGCTTAGGTCCAGGGGGGCAAGAGACCCAGTACTTC.

This clone was found a few times. CDR3 loop: CASSPGGFGSPLHF. The CDR3 nucleotides read TGTGCCAGCTCACCAGGGGGCTTCGGTTCACCCCTCCACTTT. This chain links TRBV18 with TRBJ1-6, with D tentatively TRBD1 (6 bases). Between the trimmed V and J ends, which lost 2 bases and 9 bases, there was a span of 11 bases. There are 14 residues in the CDR3. Per the germline V gene, CDR1 is KGHSH and CDR2 is LQKENI.

V and J are TRBV19 and TRBJ1-5; D is undetermined. Germline V gene lookup returns CDR1 LNHDA and CDR2 SQIVND (reference sequence). CDR3 length: 21 amino acids. Trimming took 3 bases from V and 6 from J, leaving 33 bases between them. CDR3 in DNA: TGTGCCAGTAGTATTGCGTCTCCCGCAACTACCCATATAACTAACTCTCAGCCCCAGCATTTT. Translated: CASSIASPATTHITNSQPQHF.

CDR3: CASSLRRAASYEQYF. In DNA, the CDR3 is TGTGCCAGCAGTCTCCGGAGAGCCGCGTCCTACGAGCAGTACTTC. This chain uses TRBV3-1 (or the pseudogene TRBV3-2) with TRBJ2-7, with D unclear. Germline-derived CDR1 and CDR2 are LGHDT and YNNKEL (reference sequence). Trimming removed 6 bases from V and 1 base from J, with 16 bases in between. The CDR3 has 15 residues.

The chain recombines TRBV5-1 with TRBJ2-2; perhaps TRBD2 as D (5 bases). V gave up 2 bases and J gave up 1 base, with 9 bases separating them. Germline V gives CDR1 SGHRS, CDR2 YFSETQ. This CDR3 spans 15 amino acids. The CDR3 protein is CASSFAGGNTGELFF. The CDR3 DNA follows: TGCGCCAGCAGCTTCGCGGGCGGGAACACCGGGGAGCTGTTTTTT.

The rearrangement uses TRBV5-1 and TRBJ1-1, with D tentatively TRBD1 (5 bases). This CDR3 is 15 amino acids long. The V end lost 3 bases, the J end lost 0 bases, and 12 bases lay between the germline ends. Germline loops: CDR1 SGHRS, CDR2 YFSETQ. The CDR3 sequence is CASSWEGRVNTEAFF. CDR3 in DNA: TGCGCCAGCAGCTGGGAGGGACGGGTGAACACTGAAGCTTTCTTT.

A few counts support this clone. This sequence joins TRBV7-8 and TRBJ1-1; 7 bases are shared with TRBD1. The germline V gene has CDR1 SGHVS and CDR2 FQNEAQ. V was clipped by 5 bases and J by 7 bases; unmatched bases: 4. There are 12 residues in the CDR3. DNA of the CDR3: TGTGCCAGCAGCCCCTGGACAGGTGAAGCTTTCTTT. Translating it yields CASSPWTGEAFF.

In this sample, this clone turned up a few times. The chain joins TRBV12-5 to TRBJ2-7; 9 positions match TRBD2. The V gene end was trimmed by 2 bases and the J gene end by 4 bases; junction bases not matched to a gene: 6. The CDR3 covers 15 residues. From germline, CDR1 is LGHNT and CDR2 FRNRAP. The CDR3 bases are TGTGCTAGTGGTTTGTTCGGGGCGGGAGGGTACGAGCAGTACTTC. It encodes CASGLFGAGGYEQYF. The full variable domain, with the rest looked up from reference TRBV12-5 and TRBJ2-7, is DARVTQTPRHKVTEMGQEVTMRCQPILGHNTVFWYRQTMMQGLELLAYFRNRAPLDDSGMPKDRFSAEMPDATLATLKIQPSEPRDSAVYFCASGLFGAGGYEQYFGPGTRLTVT.

This chain joins TRBV5-1 and TRBJ1-5; D is unclear. Between the trimmed V and J ends, which lost 0 bases and 0 bases, there was a span of 19 bases. The CDR3 has 19 amino acids. Germline loops: CDR1 SGHRS, CDR2 YFSETQ. The CDR3 DNA follows: TGCGCCAGCAGCTTGGAAGGTAACAGATTCGTATATAGCAATCAGCCCCAGCATTTT. Protein sequence: CASSLEGNRFVYSNQPQHF.

The V gene is TRBV7-2, the J gene TRBJ2-1; maybe TRBD2 (6 bases). CDR1 and CDR2 (germline): SGHTA, FQGNSA. Trimming shortened V by 8 bases and J by 4 bases, and 12 bases separated the two germline ends. The CDR3 covers 13 residues. The CDR3 reads CASPLAGYNEQFF. DNA of the CDR3: TGTGCCAGCCCCTTGGCGGGGTACAATGAGCAGTTCTTC.

The chain is built from TRBV20-1 and TRBJ2-7; 12 bases map to TRBD2. This CDR3 spans 15 amino acids. Germline CDR1 is DFQATT and CDR2 is SNEGSKA (reference sequence). J was trimmed by 1 base and V by 3 bases; bases with no gene match: 4. Here the CDR3 DNA reads TGCAGTGCTAGTTGGCTAGCGGGAGGGTCCTACGAGCAGTACTTC. The encoded protein is CSASWLAGGSYEQYF.

This clone was detected only a few times. The V call is TRBV9, the J call TRBJ2-3, with TRBD2 matching over 7 bases. J gave up 5 bases and V 3 bases, and 6 bases lay outside the gene matches. CDR1 is SGDLS and CDR2 is YYNGEE in the germline V gene. The CDR3 is 14 residues long. In DNA form, the CDR3 reads TGTGCCAGCAGCGAAACCGGGACTATAGATACGCAGTATTTT. Protein product: CASSETGTIDTQYF.

This clone occurred a few times. The chain joins TRBV4-1 to TRBJ1-6; D gene ambiguous. V shed 2 bases and J shed 8 bases, with 7 bases lying between them. The CDR3 runs 13 residues. Germline CDR1 MGHRA, CDR2 YSYEKL. Here the CDR3 reads CASSQQEDSPLHF. For the CDR3, the DNA is TGCGCCAGCAGCCAACAGGAAGATTCACCCCTCCACTTT.

V gene TRBV5-4 combines with J gene TRBJ1-2; 9 nucleotides align to TRBD1. V trimming: 4 bases; J trimming: 8 bases; junction bases outside the gene matches: 6. The CDR3 runs to 13 residues. Germline V gives CDR1 SGHNT, CDR2 YYREEE (reference sequence). CDR3 coding DNA: TGTGCCAGCAGCCGACAGGGGGAAGGAGGCTACACCTTC. Translating it yields CASSRQGEGGYTF.

The sample holds one count of this clone. The chain links TRBV5-1 to TRBJ1-1; 8 bases are shared with TRBD1. The CDR3 runs to 14 residues. The trim removed 4 bases at V and 0 bases at J, leaving 2 bases unmatched. CDR1 and CDR2 from the germline V gene are SGHRS and YFSETQ. The CDR3 protein is CASSTGQVNTEAFF. DNA of the CDR3: TGCGCCAGCAGCACGGGACAGGTGAACACTGAAGCTTTCTTT.

The rearrangement uses TRBV3-1 (or the pseudogene TRBV3-2) and TRBJ1-6; a possible D gene is TRBD1 (6 bases). Trimming took off 6 bases at V and 4 bases at J, with 13 bases between the two ends. The CDR3 consists of 15 residues. Germline lookup yields CDR1 LGHDT and CDR2 YNNKEL (reference sequence). This chain's CDR3 is CASSETTGYNSPLHF. The CDR3 DNA reads TGTGCCAGCAGTGAAACAACAGGGTATAATTCACCCCTCCACTTT.

The chain joins TRBV5-1 to TRBJ1-5; 7 bases map to TRBD1. Germline V lookup: CDR1 SGHRS, CDR2 YFSETQ. The junction had 7 bases not matched to a gene; V was cut back by 3 bases and J by 10 bases. CDR3 size: 13 residues. CDR3 region: CASSSTQGGPQHF. In nucleotides, the CDR3 is TGCGCCAGCAGCTCAACTCAGGGGGGACCCCAGCATTTT.

As concerns this clone: The same CDR3 can be traced to other DNA sequences in this sample. V and J are TRBV6-5 and TRBJ2-7; 8 bases map to TRBD1. Unmatched junction bases numbered 5, after V lost 1 base and J lost 6 bases. This CDR3 has 14 amino acids. Per germline, CDR1 MNHEY and CDR2 SVGAGI. CDR3 sequence reads: CASSYYGDRGEQYF. The CDR3 DNA is TGTGCCAGCAGTTACTATGGTGACAGGGGCGAGCAGTACTTC.

The chain employs TRBV29-1 and TRBJ2-7; perhaps TRBD2 as D (5 bases). Looked up from germline, CDR1 is SQVTM and CDR2 is ANQGSEA. The V and J ends lost 7 bases and 2 bases respectively, with 18 bases between them. The CDR3 length is 14 residues. The CDR3 sequence is CSAVSTTRTYEQYF. The CDR3 DNA reads TGCAGCGCCGTCTCCACTACTAGAACCTACGAGCAGTACTTC.

V and J are TRBV30 and TRBJ1-2, with D hard to call. Looked up from germline, CDR1 is GTSNPN and CDR2 is SVGIG (reference sequence). The CDR3 loop spans 15 amino acids. Trimming shortened V by 5 bases and J by 4 bases, and 20 bases separated the two germline ends. In DNA form, the CDR3 reads TGTGCCTGGCGAGACCGAGGGATCTTCGGCTATGGCTACACCTTC. As protein: CAWRDRGIFGYGYTF. Complete variable domain (other parts from reference TRBV30 and TRBJ1-2): SQTIHQWPATLVQPVGSPLSLECTVEGTSNPNLYWYRQAAGRGLQLLFYSVGIGQISSEVPQNLSASRPQDRQFILSSKKLLLSDSGFYLCAWRDRGIFGYGYTFGSGTRLTVV.